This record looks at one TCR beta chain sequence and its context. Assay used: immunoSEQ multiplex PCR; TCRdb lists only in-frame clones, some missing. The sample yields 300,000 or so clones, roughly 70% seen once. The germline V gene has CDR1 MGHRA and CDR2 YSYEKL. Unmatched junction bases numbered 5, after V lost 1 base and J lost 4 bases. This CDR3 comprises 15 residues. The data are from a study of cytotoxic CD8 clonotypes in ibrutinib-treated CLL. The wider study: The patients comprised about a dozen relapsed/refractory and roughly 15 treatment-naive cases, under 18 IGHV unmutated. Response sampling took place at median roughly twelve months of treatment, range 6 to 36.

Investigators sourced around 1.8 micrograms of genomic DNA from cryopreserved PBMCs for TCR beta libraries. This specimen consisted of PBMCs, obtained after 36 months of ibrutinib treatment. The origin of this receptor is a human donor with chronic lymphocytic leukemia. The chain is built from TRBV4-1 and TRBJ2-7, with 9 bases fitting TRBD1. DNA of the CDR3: TGCGCCAGCAGCCAAGGAGGACAGGGGTGGTACGAGCAGTACTTC. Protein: CASSQGGQGWYEQYF.